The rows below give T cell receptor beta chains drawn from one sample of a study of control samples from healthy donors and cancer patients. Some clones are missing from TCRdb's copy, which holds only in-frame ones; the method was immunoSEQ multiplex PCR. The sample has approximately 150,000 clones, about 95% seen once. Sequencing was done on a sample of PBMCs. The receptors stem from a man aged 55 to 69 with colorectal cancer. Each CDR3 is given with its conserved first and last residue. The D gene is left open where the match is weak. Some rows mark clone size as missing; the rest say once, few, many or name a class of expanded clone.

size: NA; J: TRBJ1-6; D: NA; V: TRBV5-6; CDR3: CASSLERTGGYSYNSPLHF; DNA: TGTGCCAGCAGCTTGGAGAGGACGGGAGGTTACTCCTATAATTCACCCCTCCACTTT
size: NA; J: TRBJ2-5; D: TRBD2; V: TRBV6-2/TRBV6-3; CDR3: CASSFSLLTSGGAGETQYF; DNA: TGTGCCAGCAGCTTCTCACTCCTGACTAGCGGGGGGGCCGGGGAGACCCAGTACTTC
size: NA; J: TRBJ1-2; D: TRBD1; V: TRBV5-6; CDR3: CASSPRAGGLYGYTF; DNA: TGTGCCAGCAGCCCCCGGGCAGGGGGCCTCTATGGCTACACCTTC
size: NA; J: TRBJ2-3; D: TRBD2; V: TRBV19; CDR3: CASSMVAGGRDTQYF; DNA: TGTGCCAGTAGTATGGTAGCGGGGGGGCGAGATACGCAGTATTTT
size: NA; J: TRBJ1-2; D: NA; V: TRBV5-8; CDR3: CASSLAGFYGYTF; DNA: TGTGCCAGCAGCTTGGCGGGGTTCTATGGCTACACCTTC
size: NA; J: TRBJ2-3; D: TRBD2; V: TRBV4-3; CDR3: CASSQDVAGSRTDTQYF; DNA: TGCGCCAGCAGCCAAGATGTAGCGGGGAGTCGCACAGATACGCAGTATTTT
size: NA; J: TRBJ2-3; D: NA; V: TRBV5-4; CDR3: CASSLQDTQYF; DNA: TGTGCCAGCAGCTTGCAAGATACGCAGTATTTT
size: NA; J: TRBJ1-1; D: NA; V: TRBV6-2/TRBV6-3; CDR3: CASSYPAGVATEAFF; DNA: TGTGCCAGCAGTTACCCCGCTGGGGTAGCCACTGAAGCTTTCTTT
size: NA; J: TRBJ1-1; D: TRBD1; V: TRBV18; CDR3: CASSPWTGGNTEAFF; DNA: TGTGCCAGCTCACCCTGGACAGGAGGGAACACTGAAGCTTTCTTT
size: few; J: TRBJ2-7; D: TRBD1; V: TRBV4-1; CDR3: CASSHGTGTYEQYF; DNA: TGCGCCAGCAGCCATGGGACAGGGACCTACGAGCAGTACTTC
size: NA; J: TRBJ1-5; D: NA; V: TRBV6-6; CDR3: CASTPTGSQPQHF; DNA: TGTGCCAGCACCCCGACAGGATCCCAGCCCCAGCATTTT
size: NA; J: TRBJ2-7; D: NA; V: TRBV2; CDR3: CASRDLYEQYF; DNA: TGTGCCAGCAGGGATCTCTACGAGCAGTACTTC
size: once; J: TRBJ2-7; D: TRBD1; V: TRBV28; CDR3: CASSQQGAEQYF; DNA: TGTGCCAGCAGCCAACAGGGGGCCGAGCAGTACTTC
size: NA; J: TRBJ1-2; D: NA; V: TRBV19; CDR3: CASSIFSSDMDYGYTF; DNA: TGTGCCAGTAGTATTTTCTCCTCAGACATGGACTATGGCTACACCTTC
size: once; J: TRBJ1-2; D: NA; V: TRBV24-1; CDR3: CATSMTNYGYTF; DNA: TGTGCCACCAGTATGACGAACTATGGCTACACCTTC
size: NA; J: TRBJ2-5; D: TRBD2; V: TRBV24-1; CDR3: CATPGAGQETQYF; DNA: TGTGCCACCCCTGGAGCGGGGCAAGAGACCCAGTACTTC
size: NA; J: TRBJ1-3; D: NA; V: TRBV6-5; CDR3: CASSRTVFSGNTIYF; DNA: TGTGCCAGCTCTCGGACCGTGTTTTCTGGAAACACCATATATTTT
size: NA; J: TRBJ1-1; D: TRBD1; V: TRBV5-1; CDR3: CASSLAGQGNTEAFF; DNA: TGCGCCAGCAGCTTGGCCGGACAGGGGAACACTGAAGCTTTCTTT
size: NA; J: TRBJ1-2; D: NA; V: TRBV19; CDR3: CASSMNHGTRYGYTF; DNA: TGTGCCAGTAGTATGAACCACGGGACCCGCTATGGCTACACCTTC
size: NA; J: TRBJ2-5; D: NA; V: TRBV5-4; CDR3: CASSLRTEETQYF; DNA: TGTGCCAGCAGCCTTCGGACGGAAGAGACCCAGTACTTC
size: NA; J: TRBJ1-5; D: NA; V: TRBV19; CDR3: CASSISGLLQPQHF; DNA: TGTGCCAGTAGTATATCGGGACTCCTTCAGCCCCAGCATTTT
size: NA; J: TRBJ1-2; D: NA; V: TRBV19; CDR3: CASSIPQVPYGYTF; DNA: TGTGCCAGTAGTATACCTCAGGTGCCCTATGGCTACACCTTC
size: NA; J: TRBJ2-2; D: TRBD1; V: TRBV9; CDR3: CASRGGQGALNTGELFF; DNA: TGTGCCAGCAGAGGTGGACAGGGGGCACTAAACACCGGGGAGCTGTTTTTT
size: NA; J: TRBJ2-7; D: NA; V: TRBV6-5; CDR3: CASSYSGADSSYEQYF; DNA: TGTGCCAGCAGTTACTCGGGGGCCGACAGCTCCTACGAGCAGTACTTC
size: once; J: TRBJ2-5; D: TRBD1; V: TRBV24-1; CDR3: CATSDSQGVETQYF; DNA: TGTGCCACCAGTGATTCACAGGGGGTGGAGACCCAGTACTTC
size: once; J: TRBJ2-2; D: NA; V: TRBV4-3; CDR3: CASSQEGRGFTGELFF; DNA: TGCGCCAGCAGCCAAGAAGGTCGGGGGTTCACCGGGGAGCTGTTTTTT
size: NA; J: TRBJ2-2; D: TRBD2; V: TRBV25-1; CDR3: CASSATSGGVANTGELFF; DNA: TGTGCCAGCAGTGCCACTAGCGGGGGAGTCGCGAACACCGGGGAGCTGTTTTTT
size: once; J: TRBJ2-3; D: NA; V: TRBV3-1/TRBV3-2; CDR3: CASSSRTTSSTDTQYF; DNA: TGTGCCAGCAGCTCCCGGACTACCTCTAGCACAGATACGCAGTATTTT
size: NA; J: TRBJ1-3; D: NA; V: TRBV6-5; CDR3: CASSWTDLSGNTIYF; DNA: TGTGCCAGCAGCTGGACAGATCTCTCTGGAAACACCATATATTTT
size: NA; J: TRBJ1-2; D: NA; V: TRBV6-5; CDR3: CASSSTGHYGYTF; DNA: TGTGCCAGCAGCTCGACAGGTCACTATGGCTACACCTTC
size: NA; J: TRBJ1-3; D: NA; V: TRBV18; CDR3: CASSPPGGAGGNTIYF; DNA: TGTGCCAGCTCACCACCTGGAGGTGCAGGTGGAAACACCATATATTTT
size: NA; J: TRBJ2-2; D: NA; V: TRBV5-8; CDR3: CASSLRVSGDTGELFF; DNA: TGTGCCAGCAGCCTCCGGGTTTCGGGGGACACCGGGGAGCTGTTTTTT
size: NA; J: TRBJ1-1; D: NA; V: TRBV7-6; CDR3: CASSLAEGNTEAFF; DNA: TGTGCCAGCAGCTTAGCGGAAGGGAACACTGAAGCTTTCTTT
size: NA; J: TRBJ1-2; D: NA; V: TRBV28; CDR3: CASRGPGQHYGYTF; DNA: TGTGCCAGCCGCGGACCCGGACAGCACTATGGCTACACCTTC
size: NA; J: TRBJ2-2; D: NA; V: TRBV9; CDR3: CASSVEGREGTGELFF; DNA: TGTGCCAGCAGCGTAGAGGGCAGGGAAGGGACCGGGGAGCTGTTTTTT
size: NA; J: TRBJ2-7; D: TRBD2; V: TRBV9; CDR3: CASSTGGGASLYEQYF; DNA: TGTGCCAGCAGCACAGGCGGGGGGGCATCGCTATACGAGCAGTACTTC
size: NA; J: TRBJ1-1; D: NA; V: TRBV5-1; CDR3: CASSRRGENTEAFF; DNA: TGCGCCAGCAGCCGACGGGGGGAGAACACTGAAGCTTTCTTT
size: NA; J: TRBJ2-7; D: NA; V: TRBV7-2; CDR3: CASSYFGRSSYEQYF; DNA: TGTGCCAGCAGCTACTTCGGCAGGAGCTCCTACGAGCAGTACTTC
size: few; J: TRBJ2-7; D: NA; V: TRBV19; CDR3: CASSMTGVSYEQYF; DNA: TGTGCCAGTAGTATGACCGGGGTCTCCTACGAGCAGTACTTC
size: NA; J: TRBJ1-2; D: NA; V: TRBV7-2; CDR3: CASSLLRGGYGYTF; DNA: TGTGCCAGCAGCTTACTCCGGGGGGGCTATGGCTACACCTTC
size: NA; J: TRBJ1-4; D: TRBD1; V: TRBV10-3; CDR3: CAISSQGINEKLFF; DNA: TGTGCCATCAGTTCACAGGGGATTAATGAAAAACTGTTTTTT
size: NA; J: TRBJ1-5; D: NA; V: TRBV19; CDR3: CASRERENQPQHF; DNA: TGTGCCAGTAGAGAAAGGGAAAATCAGCCCCAGCATTTT
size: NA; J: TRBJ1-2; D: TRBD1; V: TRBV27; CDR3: CASSLSGQGMGYTF; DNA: TGTGCCAGCAGTTTATCTGGACAGGGGATGGGCTACACCTTC
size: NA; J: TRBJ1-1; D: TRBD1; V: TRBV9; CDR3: CASSARDRDTEAFF; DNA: TGTGCCAGCAGCGCCCGGGACAGGGATACTGAAGCTTTCTTT
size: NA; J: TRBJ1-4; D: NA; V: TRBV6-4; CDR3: CASSDRVGSEKLFF; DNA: TGTGCCAGCAGTGACCGTGTAGGGAGTGAAAAACTGTTTTTT
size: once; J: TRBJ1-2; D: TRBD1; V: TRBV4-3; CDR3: CASRKAGGDYGYTF; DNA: TGCGCCAGCAGGAAAGCAGGGGGTGACTATGGCTACACCTTC
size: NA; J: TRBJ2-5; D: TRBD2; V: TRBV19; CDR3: CASSSRLAGGRETQYF; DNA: TGTGCCAGTAGCAGCAGACTAGCGGGGGGGCGGGAGACCCAGTACTTC
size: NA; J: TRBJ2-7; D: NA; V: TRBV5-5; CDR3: CASRSPGDEQYF; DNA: TGTGCCAGTCGGTCGCCTGGGGACGAGCAGTACTTC
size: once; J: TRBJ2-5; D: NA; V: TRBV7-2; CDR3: CASSSLVETQYF; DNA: TGTGCCAGCAGCTCCTTGGTGGAGACCCAGTACTTC
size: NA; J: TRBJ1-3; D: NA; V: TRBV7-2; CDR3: CASSLLGPGNTIYF; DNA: TGTGCCAGCAGCTTATTGGGGCCAGGAAACACCATATATTTT
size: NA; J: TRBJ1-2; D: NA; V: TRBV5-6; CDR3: CASSLAAEYGYTF; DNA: TGTGCCAGCAGCTTGGCGGCAGAATATGGCTACACCTTC
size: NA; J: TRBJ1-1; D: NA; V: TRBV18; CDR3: CASSPLDFGTEAFF; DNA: TGTGCCAGCTCACCACTGGACTTTGGGACTGAAGCTTTCTTT
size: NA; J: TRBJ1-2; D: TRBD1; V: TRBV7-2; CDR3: CASSLDRGPDGYTF; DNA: TGTGCCAGCAGCTTAGATAGGGGGCCCGATGGCTACACCTTC